This T cell receptor (beta chain) was recovered during a study of T cell changes during pregnancy in multiple sclerosis. The data were produced by immunoSEQ multiplex PCR, yet TCRdb's version contains in-frame clones alone and is incomplete. The top ten clones hold 0.15% to 0.25% of a sample with about 57,000 clones, just over 90% of them seen once. This clone was seen a single time. CDR3 size: 16 residues. Germline lookup yields CDR1 MNHEY and CDR2 SMNVEV (reference sequence). J lost 3 bases, V lost 7 bases, and 11 bases had no gene match. Material: CD4+ T cells from peripheral blood mononuclear cells, obtained in the second trimester of pregnancy. This receptor was obtained from a female donor with multiple sclerosis, enrolled in a pregnancy study. This rearrangement joins TRBV27 to TRBJ2-3; TRBD2 matches at 9 bases. The CDR3, as DNA: TGTGCCAGCACTCCCTTCGGGCGGGAGGGGACAGATACGCAGTATTTT. Translation: CASTPFGREGTDTQYF.